This TCR beta chain appears in the sequencing data of a study of T-cell reconstitution after alpha-beta-depleted transplantation in children. This clonotype turned up a few times. Unique molecular identifiers were incorporated when the TCRbeta library was constructed. One entry per CDR3 protein, called by TCRdb with MiXCR from the PCR reads. The table records 500,000 or so distinct CDR3 sequences, less than 35% of them present only once. The specimen was PBMCs from the stem cell graft donor, collected from the stem cell graft. This TCR came from a human donor who donated a stem cell graft to a child with aplastic anemia.

The CDR3, as DNA: TGTGCCAGCAGTTACACCGGGACTAGCGGGAGTATGGATACGCAGTATTTT. It is translated as CASSYTGTSGSMDTQYF. The genes are TRBV6-5 and TRBJ2-3, with TRBD2 identical over 14 bases. The CDR3 totals 17 residues. Germline loops: CDR1 MNHEY, CDR2 SVGAGI. Germline trimming cut 2 bases from V and 6 bases from J; bases unmatched to any gene: 7.